Below are 26 T cell receptor beta chains sequenced from a single sample in a study of cytomegalovirus exposure and HLA in healthy donors. Use of 60 Vbeta and 13 Jbeta primers characterized the PCR. The data were produced by immunoSEQ multiplex PCR, yet TCRdb's version contains in-frame clones alone and is incomplete. This table has about 210,000 clones, 85% appearing once. Sequences were obtained from PBMCs. Every receptor here comes from a girl aged 2-15 years in good health and CMV-seronegative.

The rearrangement joins TRBV30 to TRBJ1-2; TRBD1 matches at 9 bases. Trimming cost V 4 bases and J 4 bases; bases outside gene matches: 13. Germline lookup yields CDR1 GTSNPN and CDR2 SVGIG (reference sequence). The CDR3 is 16 amino acids. DNA of the CDR3: TGTGCCTGGACCCTGGTGGGGGACAGGGCTGTCTATGGCTACACCTTC. Translated, it gives CAWTLVGDRAVYGYTF.

The V call is TRBV5-1, the J call TRBJ2-5; 10 bases map to TRBD2. The V gene's germline CDR1 is SGHRS and CDR2 YFSETQ. J gave up 5 bases and V 3 bases, and 13 bases lay outside the gene matches. The CDR3 consists of 17 residues. This CDR3 is CASSWSIPSGSFETQYF. CDR3 DNA: TGCGCCAGCAGCTGGAGTATTCCTAGCGGGAGCTTTGAGACCCAGTACTTC.

The genes are TRBV5-1 and TRBJ1-2; 7 nucleotides agree with TRBD1. Germline lookup yields CDR1 SGHRS and CDR2 YFSETQ. This CDR3 comprises 15 residues. Unmatched junction bases numbered 4, after V lost 0 bases and J lost 2 bases. The CDR3 bases are TGCGCCAGCAGCTTGGACAGGGGCGGGAACTATGGCTACACCTTC. As protein: CASSLDRGGNYGYTF.

V gene TRBV25-1 combines with J gene TRBJ1-4; D gene unclear. CDR1 MGHDK and CDR2 SYGVNS come from the germline V gene. The ends were cut back, 3 bases at V and 5 bases at J, with 13 bases in the middle. The length of the CDR3 is 15 residues. CDR3 sequence: CASSDNSLPNEKLFF. CDR3 sequence (DNA): TGTGCCAGCAGTGACAACAGTCTCCCAAATGAAAAACTGTTTTTT.

This clone was picked up a small number of times. This chain connects TRBV10-1 to TRBJ2-2; 7 bases map to TRBD1. V lost 3 bases to trimming and J lost 0 bases; unmatched junction nucleotides: 1. This CDR3 region has 15 residues. Germline V gene sequence: CDR1 WNHNN, CDR2 SYGVQD (reference sequence). The CDR3 region is CASSEGGPNTGELFF. The DNA of the CDR3 is TGCGCCAGCAGTGAAGGGGGCCCGAACACCGGGGAGCTGTTTTTT.

This sequence joins TRBV6-1 and TRBJ2-3, with 7 bases fitting TRBD2. CDR1 is MNHNS and CDR2 is SASEGT in the germline V gene. J lost 6 bases, V lost 1 base, and 7 bases had no gene match. The CDR3 has 15 residues. The CDR3 nucleotides are TGTGCCAGCAGTGAAGTGCCGGGAGCGGGGGATACGCAGTATTTT. It is translated as CASSEVPGAGDTQYF.

The J gene is TRBJ2-7, the V gene TRBV30; 8 bases line up with TRBD2. This CDR3 contains 15 residues. The V and J ends lost 3 bases and 2 bases, in that order; junction bases with no gene match: 9. The V gene's germline CDR1 is GTSNPN and CDR2 SVGIG (reference sequence). This CDR3 is CAWSHPGLGTYEQYF. The CDR3 DNA follows: TGTGCCTGGAGCCACCCGGGACTAGGAACCTACGAGCAGTACTTC.

This sequence joins TRBV11-2 and TRBJ2-1, with a tentative D call TRBD1 (5 bases). The germline V gene encodes CDR1 SGHAT and CDR2 FQNNGV. V was shortened by 3 bases and J by 1 base, with 10 bases between the two germline ends. The CDR3 has 15 residues. The CDR3 nucleotides read TGTGCCAGCAGCTTGGGCCAGGGATCCTACAATGAGCAGTTCTTC. Translated: CASSLGQGSYNEQFF.

This rearrangement joins TRBV7-2 to TRBJ2-7; TRBD2 matches at 9 bases. The V and J ends lost 3 bases and 7 bases, in that order; junction bases with no gene match: 10. The germline gives CDR1 SGHTA, CDR2 FQGNSA. This CDR3 comprises 15 residues. The CDR3 bases are TGTGCCAGCAGCTTCCTGGCGGGAGGGCCGTGGGAGCAGTACTTC. Translated, it gives CASSFLAGGPWEQYF.

This chain links TRBV18 with TRBJ1-5; possible D gene TRBD1, 5 bases. The V end was cut by 4 bases, the J end by 0 bases, with 7 bases between. The CDR3 consists of 14 residues. CDR1 KGHSH and CDR2 LQKENI come from the germline V gene. In DNA form, the CDR3 reads TGTGCCAGCTCACTAGGGGATAGCAATCAGCCCCAGCATTTT. This translates into CASSLGDSNQPQHF.

The chain joins TRBV27 to TRBJ2-5; a weak D match, TRBD1 (5 bases). CDR1 and CDR2 (germline): MNHEY, SMNVEV (reference sequence). The V end was cut by 2 bases, the J end by 2 bases, with 18 bases between. The CDR3 sequence is 17 residues long. This CDR3 reads CASSLTSPGYGQETQYF. In nucleotides, the CDR3 is TGTGCCAGCAGTTTAACATCCCCAGGGTACGGACAAGAGACCCAGTACTTC.

The chain is built from TRBV19 and TRBJ1-1, with D hard to call. CDR3 length equals 12 residues. V was trimmed by 10 bases and J by 11 bases, leaving 20 bases between them. Germline CDR1 reads LNHDA; CDR2 reads SQIVND (reference sequence). CDR3 sequence reads: CATRTRTSRAFF. The CDR3 DNA follows: TGTGCCACCCGCACCCGAACTTCGAGGGCTTTCTTT.

V usage is TRBV19 and J usage is TRBJ2-7; TRBD1 matches at 7 bases. V gave up 4 bases and J gave up 7 bases; unmatched junction bases: 7. The length of the CDR3 is 13 residues. In germline, CDR1 is LNHDA, CDR2 SQIVND (reference sequence). CDR3 region: CASSTQGVGEQYF. Written as DNA, the CDR3 is TGTGCCAGTAGTACGCAGGGGGTGGGGGAGCAGTACTTC.

This chain joins TRBV12-5 and TRBJ2-2; 9 bases are shared with TRBD1. The ends lost 0 bases at V and 1 base at J; junction bases unmatched: 18. The germline V gene has CDR1 LGHNT and CDR2 FRNRAP. This CDR3 contains 22 residues. CDR3 protein: CASGLVPKGQGSLAGNTGELFF. Written as DNA, the CDR3 is TGTGCTAGTGGTTTGGTACCAAAGGGACAGGGTAGCTTAGCAGGGAACACCGGGGAGCTGTTTTTT.

The CDR3 spells CASSFVQGNEKLFF. CDR3 DNA: TGTGCCAGCAGCTTTGTCCAGGGGAATGAAAAACTGTTTTTT. V and J are TRBV7-9 and TRBJ1-4, with TRBD1 as a possible D gene (6 bases). CDR3 length equals 14 residues. V shed 3 bases and J shed 5 bases, with 10 bases lying between them. CDR1 and CDR2 from the germline V gene are SEHNR and FQNEAQ (reference sequence).

This sequence joins TRBV7-8 and TRBJ2-7; 10 positions match TRBD2. Germline V CDR1 and CDR2: SGHVS, FQNEAQ. The CDR3 extends over 16 amino acids. Trimming took 1 base from V and 0 from J; bases not matched to a gene: 3. CDR3 region: CASSLELAGDSYEQYF. As DNA, the CDR3 is TGTGCCAGCAGCTTAGAGCTAGCGGGAGACTCCTACGAGCAGTACTTC. The complete variable domain, with remaining parts taken from reference TRBV7-8 and TRBJ2-7, reads GAGVSQSPRYKVAKRGQDVALRCDPISGHVSLFWYQQALGQGPEFLTYFQNEAQLDKSGLPSDRFFAERPEGSVSTLKIQRTQQEDSAVYLCASSLELAGDSYEQYFGPGTRLTVT.

The V call is TRBV14, the J call TRBJ2-3; D may be TRBD1 (5 bases). Germline CDR1 reads SGHDN; CDR2 reads FVKESK. Trimming removed 4 bases from V and 6 bases from J, with 11 bases in between. The CDR3 is 13 residues long. The CDR3 reads CASSRGPADTQYF. CDR3 DNA sequence: TGTGCCAGCAGCCGGGGCCCGGCCGATACGCAGTATTTT.

V gene TRBV6-5 combines with J gene TRBJ2-7, with D tentatively TRBD2 (6 bases). The CDR3 totals 12 residues. V gave up 9 bases and J gave up 2 bases, with 11 bases separating them. Germline CDR1 and CDR2: MNHEY and SVGAGI. The CDR3 protein is CASSEGPYEQYF. The CDR3 DNA sequence: TGTGCCAGTTCGGAGGGCCCCTACGAGCAGTACTTC.

The V and J genes are TRBV6-5 and TRBJ2-1; TRBD2 agrees at 7 bases. This CDR3 comprises 15 residues. The V gene's germline CDR1 is MNHEY and CDR2 SVGAGI. With 6 bases clipped from V and 0 bases from J, the junction kept 5 bases outside the gene matches. CDR3 in DNA: TGTGCCAGCAGCACAGCGGGGTCCTCCTACAATGAGCAGTTCTTC. Translation gives CASSTAGSSYNEQFF.

This clone was counted once. V usage is TRBV7-2 and J usage is TRBJ2-7, with D perhaps matching TRBD2 (5 bases). The V gene's germline CDR1 is SGHTA and CDR2 FQGNSA. The CDR3 is made up of 15 amino acids. Trimming shortened V by 2 bases and J by 3 bases, and 14 bases separated the two germline ends. The CDR3: CASSLLRVGIYEQYF. CDR3 sequence (DNA): TGTGCCAGCAGCTTACTGCGGGTCGGTATCTACGAGCAGTACTTC.

The sample holds one count of this clone. V gene TRBV7-9 combines with J gene TRBJ1-2; tentatively, D is TRBD1 (5 bases). The CDR3 is 15 residues long. Germline CDR1 reads SEHNR; CDR2 reads FQNEAQ (reference sequence). V lost 5 bases to trimming and J lost 5 bases, with 18 bases between them. In DNA form, the CDR3 reads TGTGCCAGCAGCGCGGGGCGACAGCTGGAATATGGCTACACCTTC. This codes for CASSAGRQLEYGYTF.

Here the CDR3 reads CAWQGMNTEAFF. In nucleotides, the CDR3 is TGTGCCTGGCAGGGGATGAACACTGAAGCTTTCTTT. J is TRBJ1-1 and V is TRBV30; D possibly corresponds to TRBD1 (6 bases). Trimming shortened V by 5 bases and J by 0 bases, and 7 bases separated the two germline ends. The CDR3 is made up of 12 amino acids. Germline assignment: CDR1 GTSNPN and CDR2 SVGIG (reference sequence).

The chain has TRBV2 and TRBJ1-6; TRBD1 is a possible D gene (5 bases). The CDR3 consists of 15 residues. Germline loops: CDR1 SNHLY, CDR2 FYNNEI. V lost 6 bases, J lost 0 bases, and 9 bases lay in between. The CDR3 is CASRQALSYNSPLHF. CDR3 sequence (DNA): TGTGCCAGCAGACAGGCTCTCTCCTATAATTCACCCCTCCACTTT.

This rearrangement joins TRBV6-1 to TRBJ1-2; D is perhaps TRBD1 (5 bases). Per germline, CDR1 MNHNS and CDR2 SASEGT. Trimming removed 0 bases at V and 0 bases at J, with 5 bases between. This CDR3 region has 14 residues. CDR3 sequence reads: CASSEAGANYGYTF. The CDR3 nucleotides are TGTGCCAGCAGTGAAGCAGGGGCTAACTATGGCTACACCTTC.

V is TRBV5-6 and J is TRBJ1-2; D is undetermined. The CDR3 has 15 residues. Per the germline V gene, CDR1 is SGHDT and CDR2 is YYEEEE. Trimming stripped 3 bases from V and 0 bases from J, with 12 bases between. The CDR3 DNA is TGTGCCAGCAGCTGGGAGGACGCTTCTAACTATGGCTACACCTTC. It encodes CASSWEDASNYGYTF. The whole variable domain, remainder taken from reference TRBV5-6 and TRBJ1-2, is DAGVTQSPTHLIKTRGQQVTLRCSPKSGHDTVSWYQQALGQGPQFIFQYYEEEERQRGNFPDRFSGHQFPNYSSELNVNALLLGDSALYLCASSWEDASNYGYTFGSGTRLTVV.

J is TRBJ1-5 and V is TRBV6-5, with D perhaps matching TRBD1 (6 bases). Deletions cut 0 bases from V and 7 bases from J, with 13 bases between. The germline CDR1 and CDR2 sequences are MNHEY and SVGAGI. CDR3 length equals 15 residues. The CDR3 DNA sequence: TGTGCCAGCAGTTACTCAGCAGGGGTCGGCCAGCCCCAGCATTTT. Translating it yields CASSYSAGVGQPQHF.